This T cell receptor beta chain emerged from a study of blood T cell repertoires in COVID-19. Whole-study context: Researchers got acute and convalescent COVID-19 samples from the United States, Italy and Spain. In each case, the material was cDNA or gDNA derived from T cells, B-cell-depleted T cells, or PBMCs.

The CDR3 contains 14 residues. Trimming removed 1 base at V and 6 bases at J, with 12 bases between. Germline V lookup: CDR1 SGHDN, CDR2 FVKESK. How the authors handled the data: Amplification of reference gene primers provided the estimated nucleated cell counts. Clones were read by immunoSEQ multiplex PCR, and TCRdb kept only the in-frame ones, dropping some. The DNA was the basis for D and trimming; V, J and clone size are from that table. The profile shows a few hundred thousand clones, roughly 89% of them singletons. The chain has TRBV14 and TRBJ1-1, with TRBD1 as a possible D gene (5 bases). The receptor was isolated from a woman in her twenties or thirties with COVID-19, enrolled during active disease. Specimen: peripheral blood. CDR3 bases: TGTGCCAGCAGCCAAGTACCAGGGCTGGCTGAAGCTTTCTTT. This codes for CASSQVPGLAEAFF.